This paragraph reports one T cell receptor beta chain. This record comes from a study of blood T cell repertoires in COVID-19. Study summary: PBMCs, B-cell-depleted T cells, or T cells were the source of the cDNA or gDNA that made up the material.

Enrollment of patients from Seattle took place during active infection, with longitudinal follow-up. Under the authors' procedure: Amplifying reference gene primers gave estimates of nucleated cell counts. This table comes from immunoSEQ multiplex PCR, and its TCRdb copy is limited to in-frame clones, with some not included. Clone size and the V and J calls come from that table; the DNA yielded D and trimming. Of some 240,000 clones in the sample, 81% were seen once. Germline assignment: CDR1 SGHTA and CDR2 FQGTGA. V was clipped by 5 bases and J by 7 bases; unmatched bases: 13. The CDR3 is made up of 16 amino acids.

The chain carries TRBV7-3 and TRBJ2-1; 8 bases align to TRBD2. The TCR comes from a woman of 80 years or more with COVID-19, enrolled during active disease. The material sequenced was peripheral blood. The CDR3, as DNA: TGTGCCAGCAGCCCCCTGCTAAGGACTAGCCCTAATGAGCAGTTCTTC. Its translation: CASSPLLRTSPNEQFF.